Detailed here is one T cell receptor (beta chain). Its matching antigen is unknown. Sequencing used immunoSEQ multiplex PCR; TCRdb keeps in-frame clones, though not all of them. The sample records under 150,000 clones, around 86% being singletons. This sample stems from a study of cytomegalovirus exposure and HLA in healthy donors. General study results and limits: Usually a TCR sequence was rare, but some public TCRs were found in many donors.

The CDR3 is made up of 14 amino acids. The V gene lost 8 bases and the J gene lost 2 bases, with 15 bases spanning the gap. The germline CDR1 and CDR2 sequences are MNHEY and SMNVEV (reference sequence). Sequenced sample: PBMCs. V and J are TRBV27 and TRBJ2-5; D might be TRBD2 (6 bases). The source of this sequence is a man between 18 and 29 years old in good health and CMV-seropositive. The CDR3 region is CASGSAAGQETQYF. The DNA for the CDR3 is TGTGCCAGCGGATCCGCCGCGGGACAAGAGACCCAGTACTTC.